What follows are 11 T cell receptor beta chains derived from one specimen sequenced in a study of OX40 agonist ivuxolimab in advanced cancers. Library preparation was by the immunoSEQ multiplex PCR assay. Imported from immuneACCESS, the table was reduced by TCRdb to in-frame sequences with V and J called. These copies leave out some clones; in studies compared against another copy, an unresolved V gene accounts for under half, and the cause of the remainder is not known. Present in this sample are over 85,000 clones, approximately 87% of which were seen just once. In total, the top ten clones hold more than 5.5% of the sample. Sequencing used CD4+ or CD8+ T cells sorted from blood, obtained in a trial of the OX40 agonist ivuxolimab. The receptor source for this set is an adult with an advanced solid tumor such as melanoma, head and neck, liver or kidney cancer.

Only a few counts were recorded for this clone. The chain couples TRBV5-1 to TRBJ2-5; tentatively, D is TRBD1 (5 bases). This CDR3 has 14 residues. Between the trimmed V and J ends, which lost 4 bases and 1 base, there was a span of 11 bases. From germline, CDR1 is SGHRS and CDR2 YFSETQ. The CDR3: CASSTGRFQETQYF. The CDR3 nucleotides read TGCGCCAGCAGCACAGGACGGTTCCAAGAGACCCAGTACTTC.

In this sample, this clone turned up a few times. V is TRBV27 and J is TRBJ2-3, with D uncertain. The CDR3 has 12 residues. The V and J ends lost 6 bases and 3 bases respectively, with 7 bases between them. Germline V gene lookup returns CDR1 MNHEY and CDR2 SMNVEV (reference sequence). CDR3 in DNA: TGTGCCAGCAGCTCCACGACAGATACGCAGTATTTT. Translated, it gives CASSSTTDTQYF.

This chain connects TRBV11-1 to TRBJ1-4, with D uncertain. Germline assignment: CDR1 SGHAT and CDR2 FQDESV (reference sequence). The CDR3 length is 13 residues. Trimming took 3 bases from V and 7 from J, leaving 9 bases between them. The CDR3 bases are TGTGCCAGCAGCTTCACGGGCGGTGAAAAACTGTTTTTT. It is translated as CASSFTGGEKLFF. Together with reference TRBV11-1 and TRBJ1-4, the CDR3 gives the full variable domain: EAEVAQSPRYKITEKSQAVAFWCDPISGHATLYWYRQILGQGPELLVQFQDESVVDDSQLPKDRFSAERLKGVDSTLKIQPAELGDSAMYLCASSFTGGEKLFFGSGTQLSVL.

The chain employs TRBV5-6 and TRBJ1-1, with 9 bases identical to TRBD1. This CDR3 contains 17 residues. Germline-derived CDR1 and CDR2 are SGHDT and YYEEEE. Losses at the gene ends were 0 bases for V and 3 bases for J; bases not matched to a gene: 9. The CDR3 here is CASSLDTGGITDTEAFF. The CDR3 nucleotides read TGTGCCAGCAGCTTGGACACAGGGGGCATTACGGACACTGAAGCTTTCTTT.

This chain joins TRBV5-6 and TRBJ2-7; D not resolved. V dropped 2 bases and J dropped 6 bases, with 18 bases sitting between them. The CDR3 contains 15 residues. The germline gives CDR1 SGHDT, CDR2 YYEEEE. The CDR3, as DNA: TGTGCCAGCAGCTTTCCGCGCGAGAGACCCGCCGAGCAGTACTTC. Protein product: CASSFPRERPAEQYF. The full variable domain, with the rest looked up from reference TRBV5-6 and TRBJ2-7, is DAGVTQSPTHLIKTRGQQVTLRCSPKSGHDTVSWYQQALGQGPQFIFQYYEEEERQRGNFPDRFSGHQFPNYSSELNVNALLLGDSALYLCASSFPRERPAEQYFGPGTRLTVT.

The chain links TRBV30 to TRBJ1-2; D unclear. The germline V and J ends were trimmed by 0 bases and 4 bases, with 9 bases remaining between them. The CDR3 loop spans 13 amino acids. Germline V gene data show CDR1 as GTSNPN and CDR2 as SVGIG (reference sequence). Here the CDR3 DNA reads TGTGCCTGGAGTGTAAGCGGACTCTATGGCTACACCTTC. It yields the protein CAWSVSGLYGYTF.

This clone was found a few times. This rearrangement joins TRBV7-8 to TRBJ1-2; TRBD1 is a possible D gene (5 bases). CDR3 size: 17 residues. Trimming took off 6 bases at V and 0 bases at J, with 20 bases between the two ends. Germline CDR1 reads SGHVS; CDR2 reads FQNEAQ. The CDR3 DNA sequence: TGTGCCAGCAGTCCCCTCCGGGCGGGGCAAACTAACTATGGCTACACCTTC. As protein: CASSPLRAGQTNYGYTF.

In DNA, the CDR3 is TGTGCCAGCAGTGAACCCAGGGGCGACAATGAGCAGTTCTTC. The encoded protein is CASSEPRGDNEQFF. This chain connects TRBV6-1 to TRBJ2-1, with TRBD1 as a possible D gene (6 bases). The germline V gene encodes CDR1 MNHNS and CDR2 SASEGT. V was pared by 2 bases and J by 5 bases, with 10 bases between. The length of the CDR3 is 14 residues.

This clone showed up just once. CDR3 region: CAGEGQGAGEQYF. The CDR3 DNA follows: TGTGCCGGAGAAGGACAGGGGGCAGGGGAGCAGTACTTC. The rearrangement links TRBV2 to TRBJ2-7, with 11 bases lining up with TRBD1. Germline V gene sequence: CDR1 SNHLY, CDR2 FYNNEI. V lost 11 bases and J lost 7; bases outside the gene matches: 10. This CDR3 spans 13 amino acids.

The count of this clone is one. The rearrangement uses TRBV6-1 and TRBJ2-5, with 7 positions matching TRBD1. Germline V gene data show CDR1 as MNHNS and CDR2 as SASEGT. The junction had 6 bases not matched to a gene; V was cut back by 6 bases and J by 2 bases. This CDR3 is built from 14 residues. The CDR3, as DNA: TGTGCCAGCAGAGGGACAGTGGTTCAAGAGACCCAGTACTTC. It specifies CASRGTVVQETQYF.

V gene TRBV5-1 combines with J gene TRBJ1-4; TRBD1 agrees at 10 bases. The trim removed 7 bases at V and 5 bases at J, leaving 5 bases unmatched. CDR1 is SGHRS, CDR2 YFSETQ, per germline. The CDR3 covers 14 residues. The CDR3 DNA follows: TGCGCCAGCGGAATGACAGGGGGCAATGAAAAACTGTTTTTT. It is translated as CASGMTGGNEKLFF.